This is a list of T cell receptor beta chains from one sample in a study of metastatic and nonmetastatic thyroid tumors. TCRdb re-analyzed the PCR reads through MiXCR. The sample carries 12,000 or so clones, around 30% recorded once. The sequenced sample consisted of adjacent normal tissue. These receptor sequences come from a male donor with papillary thyroid cancer or a benign thyroid nodule (not recorded which). Some clones in this sample may be carry-over from other donors' samples. The CDR3 runs from the conserved cysteine through the conserved F or W. Each record gives: J gene, D gene, V gene, clone size, CDR3 DNA, CDR3 protein. A D gene is named only where the DNA matches it firmly. Expanded clones get a size class; other rows say once, few or many, or leave the size out.

TRBJ2-7 | NA | TRBV14 | NA | TGTGCCAGCAGCCAAGCCCTCGTGGGAGGGCAGTACTTC | CASSQALVGGQYF
TRBJ2-3 | NA | TRBV6-5 | NA | TGTGCCAGCAGTTACAATAGGATCGCAGATACGCAGTATTTT | CASSYNRIADTQYF
TRBJ2-7 | NA | TRBV6-1 | few | TGTGCCAGCAGATCCGGACAGTCTCCCTACGAGCAGTACTTC | CASRSGQSPYEQYF
TRBJ2-1 | NA | TRBV4-3 | few | TGCGCCAGCAGCCAAATTAGGACGGGAGAGCAGTTCTTC | CASSQIRTGEQFF
TRBJ1-4 | TRBD1 | TRBV27 | few | TGTGCCAGCAGCGCTGGACAGGCTGACCGGGAAAAACTGTTTTTT | CASSAGQADREKLFF
TRBJ1-1 | NA | TRBV6-1 | NA | TGTGCCAGCAGTGACCCCACGAACACTGAAGCTTTCTTT | CASSDPTNTEAFF
TRBJ1-2 | NA | TRBV27 | few | TGTGCCAGCGCCCCCCACCCTAACTATGGCTACACCTTC | CASAPHPNYGYTF
TRBJ1-1 | TRBD1 | TRBV9 | medium-sized | TGTGCCAGCAGCGCGGTGACAGGGGTTAACACTGAAGCTTTCTTT | CASSAVTGVNTEAFF
TRBJ1-1 | NA | TRBV11-3 | NA | TGTGCCAGCAGCTTATGGGGGTACACTGAAGCTTTCTTT | CASSLWGYTEAFF
TRBJ2-5 | TRBD2 | TRBV3-1 | many | TGTGCCAGCGGGAAGGGCGGGAGCCAAGAGACCCAGTACTTC | CASGKGGSQETQYF
TRBJ2-6 | NA | TRBV7-8 | medium-sized | TGTGCCAGCAGTCCCTGGAGTATGACTGGGGCCAACGTCCTGACTTTC | CASSPWSMTGANVLTF
TRBJ1-2 | TRBD1 | TRBV12-3/TRBV12-4 | few | TGTGCCAGCAGCGGGACAGGATTCGGCTACACCTTC | CASSGTGFGYTF
TRBJ1-6 | TRBD1 | TRBV5-8 | few | TGTGCCAGCAGCTCTAATGGGACAGGGGGCGGATCACCCCTCCACTTT | CASSSNGTGGGSPLHF
TRBJ2-1 | NA | TRBV2 | NA | TGTGCCAGCCTCCCTAGATCACATGACAATGAGCAGTTCTTC | CASLPRSHDNEQFF
TRBJ2-5 | NA | TRBV30 | few | TGTGCCTGGAGTGTACAAAGGGGCGGGGAGCAAGAGACCCAGTACTTC | CAWSVQRGGEQETQYF
TRBJ1-6 | NA | TRBV30 | NA | TGTGCCCGCTCCTGGGATTCGGATTCACCCCTCCACTTT | CARSWDSDSPLHF
TRBJ1-1 | NA | TRBV7-3 | medium-sized | TGTGCCAGCAGCACAGGAATGGGTGGTGGCACTGAAGCTTTCTTT | CASSTGMGGGTEAFF
TRBJ2-1 | NA | TRBV11-2 | NA | TGTGCCAGCAGCTTAGTTGGACAGCTCAGCTCCTACAATGAGCAGTTCTTC | CASSLVGQLSSYNEQFF
TRBJ1-2 | NA | TRBV7-8 | NA | TGTGCCAGCAGCGAACAGAGTGCAAACTATGGCTACACCTTC | CASSEQSANYGYTF
TRBJ2-3 | TRBD2 | TRBV4-2 | NA | TGTGCCAGCAGCAGAACTAGCGGGAGGTTATCAGATACGCAGTATTTT | CASSRTSGRLSDTQYF
TRBJ2-7 | TRBD1 | TRBV28 | few | TGTGCCAGCAGTTTAATATCAGGGGGCTACGAGCAGTACTTC | CASSLISGGYEQYF
TRBJ1-4 | NA | TRBV9 | few | TGTGCCAGCAGCGCTTCGCCCCTCATGGACAGCAATAATGAAAAACTGTTTTTT | CASSASPLMDSNNEKLFF
TRBJ2-3 | TRBD2 | TRBV15 | few | TGTGCCACCAGCAAAGGGACTAGGGTTGATACGCAGTATTTT | CATSKGTRVDTQYF
TRBJ2-3 | NA | TRBV6-1 | medium-sized | TGTGCCAGCAGTGACCCGGGGGAGACAGATACGCAGTATTTT | CASSDPGETDTQYF
TRBJ1-1 | TRBD1 | TRBV11-1 | NA | TGTGCCAGCAGCCACCTTCGGGCAGGGGGCAACCTTCCCACTGAAGCTTTCTTT | CASSHLRAGGNLPTEAFF
TRBJ2-1 | TRBD2 | TRBV7-9 | medium-sized | TGTGCCAGCAGCCCCAGGACGGGCGGGGGAATAGGGGATGAGCAGTTCTTC | CASSPRTGGGIGDEQFF
TRBJ2-3 | TRBD2 | TRBV20-1 | NA | TGCAGTGCCGAGTCCCGCCTAGCGGGGGGCACAGATACGCAGTATTTT | CSAESRLAGGTDTQYF
TRBJ1-2 | NA | TRBV5-4 | NA | TGTGCCAGCAGCCCGGGGGGGACTCGCCCCTCCTATGGCTACACCTTC | CASSPGGTRPSYGYTF